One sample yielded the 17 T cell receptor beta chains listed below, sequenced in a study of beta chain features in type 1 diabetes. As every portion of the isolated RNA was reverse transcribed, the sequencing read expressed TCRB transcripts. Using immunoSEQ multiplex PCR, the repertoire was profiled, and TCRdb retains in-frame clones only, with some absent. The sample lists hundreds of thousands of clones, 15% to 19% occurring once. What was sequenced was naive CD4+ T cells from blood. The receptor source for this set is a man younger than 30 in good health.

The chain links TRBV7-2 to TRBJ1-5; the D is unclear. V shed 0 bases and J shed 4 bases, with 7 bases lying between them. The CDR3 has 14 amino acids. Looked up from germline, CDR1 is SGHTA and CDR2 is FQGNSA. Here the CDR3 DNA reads TGTGCCAGCAGCTTAGCGGTCGGGAATCAGCCCCAGCATTTT. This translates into CASSLAVGNQPQHF.

The CDR3, as DNA: TGTGCCAGCAGCGTGGGGCAGCATAATGAAAAACTGTTTTTT. Its protein product is CASSVGQHNEKLFF. V and J are TRBV9 and TRBJ1-4, with D perhaps TRBD1 (5 bases). Germline CDR1 is SGDLS and CDR2 is YYNGEE. V gave up 2 bases and J gave up 4 bases, with 9 bases separating them. CDR3 length: 14 amino acids. Looking up the rest from reference TRBV9 and TRBJ1-4 gives the full variable domain: DSGVTQTPKHLITATGQRVTLRCSPRSGDLSVYWYQQSLDQGLQFLIQYYNGEERAKGNILERFSAQQFPDLHSELNLSSLELGDSALYFCASSVGQHNEKLFFGSGTQLSVL.

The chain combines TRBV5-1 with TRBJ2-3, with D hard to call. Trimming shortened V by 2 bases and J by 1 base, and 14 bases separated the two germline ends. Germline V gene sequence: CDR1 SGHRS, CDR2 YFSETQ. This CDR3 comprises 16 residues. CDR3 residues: CASSFFEAAGTDTQYF. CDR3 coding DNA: TGCGCCAGCAGCTTTTTTGAAGCCGCTGGCACAGATACGCAGTATTTT.

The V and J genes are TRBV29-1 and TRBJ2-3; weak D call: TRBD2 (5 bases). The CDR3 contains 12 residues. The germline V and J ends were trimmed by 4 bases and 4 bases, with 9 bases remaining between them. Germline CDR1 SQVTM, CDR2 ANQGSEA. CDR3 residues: CSVVLVADTQYF. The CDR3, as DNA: TGCAGCGTTGTACTAGTTGCAGATACGCAGTATTTT.

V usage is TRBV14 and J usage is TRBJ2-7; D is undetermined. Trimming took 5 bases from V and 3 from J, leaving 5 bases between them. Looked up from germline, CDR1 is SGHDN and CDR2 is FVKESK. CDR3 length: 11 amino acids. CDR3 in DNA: TGTGCCAGCAGCAAATACTACGAGCAGTACTTC. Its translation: CASSKYYEQYF.

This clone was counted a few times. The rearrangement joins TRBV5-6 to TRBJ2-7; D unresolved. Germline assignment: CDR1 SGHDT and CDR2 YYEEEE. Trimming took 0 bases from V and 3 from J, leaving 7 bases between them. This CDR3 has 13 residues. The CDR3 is CASSLDRGYEQYF. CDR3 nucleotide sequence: TGTGCCAGCAGCTTGGACCGAGGCTACGAGCAGTACTTC.

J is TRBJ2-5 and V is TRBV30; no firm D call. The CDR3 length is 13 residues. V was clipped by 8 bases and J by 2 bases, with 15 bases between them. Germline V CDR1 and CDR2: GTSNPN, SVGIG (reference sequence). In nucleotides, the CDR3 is TGTGCCGGAACTTTAGAAGTTCAAGAGACCCAGTACTTC. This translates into CAGTLEVQETQYF.

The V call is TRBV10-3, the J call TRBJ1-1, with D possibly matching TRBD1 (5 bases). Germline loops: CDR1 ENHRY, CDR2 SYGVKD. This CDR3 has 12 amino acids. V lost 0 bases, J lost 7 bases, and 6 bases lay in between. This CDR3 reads CAISESGDEAFF. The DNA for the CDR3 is TGTGCCATCAGTGAGTCGGGGGATGAAGCTTTCTTT.

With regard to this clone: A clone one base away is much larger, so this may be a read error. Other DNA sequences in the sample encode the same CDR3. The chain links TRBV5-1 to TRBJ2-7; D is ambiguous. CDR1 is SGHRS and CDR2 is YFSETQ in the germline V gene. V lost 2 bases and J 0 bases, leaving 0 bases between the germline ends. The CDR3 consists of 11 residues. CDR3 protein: CASSFSYEQYF. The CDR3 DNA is TGCGCCAGCAGCTTCTCCTACGAGCAGTACTTC.

Here the CDR3 reads CASRRVGANVLTF. The CDR3 DNA is TGTGCCAGCCGGAGGGTGGGGGCCAACGTCCTGACTTTC. The V and J genes are TRBV9 and TRBJ2-6; a weak D match, TRBD2 (6 bases). This CDR3 has 13 amino acids. The V end was cut by 7 bases, the J end by 4 bases, with 9 bases between. Germline CDR1 SGDLS, CDR2 YYNGEE. Looking up the rest from reference TRBV9 and TRBJ2-6 gives the full variable domain: DSGVTQTPKHLITATGQRVTLRCSPRSGDLSVYWYQQSLDQGLQFLIQYYNGEERAKGNILERFSAQQFPDLHSELNLSSLELGDSALYFCASRRVGANVLTFGAGSRLTVL.

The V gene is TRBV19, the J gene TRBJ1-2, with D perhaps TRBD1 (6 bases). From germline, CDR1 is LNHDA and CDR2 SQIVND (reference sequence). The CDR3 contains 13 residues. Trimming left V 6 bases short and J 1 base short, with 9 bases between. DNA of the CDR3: TGTGCCAGTAGACAGGGAGGTAACTATGGCTACACCTTC. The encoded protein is CASRQGGNYGYTF. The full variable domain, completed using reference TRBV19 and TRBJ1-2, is DGGITQSPKYLFRKEGQNVTLSCEQNLNHDAMYWYRQDPGQGLRLIYYSQIVNDFQKGDIAEGYSVSREKKESFPLTVTSAQKNPTAFYLCASRQGGNYGYTFGSGTRLTVV.

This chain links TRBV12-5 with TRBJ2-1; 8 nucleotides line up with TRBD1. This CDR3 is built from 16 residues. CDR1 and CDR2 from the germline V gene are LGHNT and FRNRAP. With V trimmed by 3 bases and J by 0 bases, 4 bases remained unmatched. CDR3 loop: CASGLSGGISYNEQFF. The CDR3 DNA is TGTGCTAGTGGTTTATCAGGGGGCATCTCCTACAATGAGCAGTTCTTC.

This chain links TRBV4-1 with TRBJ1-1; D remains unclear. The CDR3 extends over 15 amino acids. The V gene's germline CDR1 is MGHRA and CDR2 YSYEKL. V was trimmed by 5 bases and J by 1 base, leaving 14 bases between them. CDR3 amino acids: CASSVGTTKNTEAFF. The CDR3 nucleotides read TGCGCCAGCAGCGTAGGTACAACGAAGAACACTGAAGCTTTCTTT.

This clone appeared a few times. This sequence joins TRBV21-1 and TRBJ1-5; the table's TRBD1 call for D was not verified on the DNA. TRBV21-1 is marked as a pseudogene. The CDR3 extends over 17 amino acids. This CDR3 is CASSKHQGAVVNQPQHF. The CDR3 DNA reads TGTGCCAGCAGCAAGCATCAGGGCGCAGTCGTCAATCAGCCCCAGCATTTT.

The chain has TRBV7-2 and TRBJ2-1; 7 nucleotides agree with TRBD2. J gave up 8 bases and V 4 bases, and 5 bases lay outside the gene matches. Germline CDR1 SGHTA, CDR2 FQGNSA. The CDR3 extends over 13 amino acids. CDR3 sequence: CASSSGGWDEQFF. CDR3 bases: TGTGCCAGCAGCTCCGGGGGGTGGGATGAGCAGTTCTTC.

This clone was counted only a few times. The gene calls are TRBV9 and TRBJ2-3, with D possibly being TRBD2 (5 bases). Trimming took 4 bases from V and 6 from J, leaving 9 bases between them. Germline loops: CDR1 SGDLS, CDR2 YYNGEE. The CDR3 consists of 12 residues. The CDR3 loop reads CASSPGLDTQYF. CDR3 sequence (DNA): TGTGCCAGCAGCCCCGGACTTGATACGCAGTATTTT.

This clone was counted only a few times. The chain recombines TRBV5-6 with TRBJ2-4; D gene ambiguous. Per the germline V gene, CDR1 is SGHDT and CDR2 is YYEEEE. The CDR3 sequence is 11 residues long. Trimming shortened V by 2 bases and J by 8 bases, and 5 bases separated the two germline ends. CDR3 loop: CASSLEYIQYF. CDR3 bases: TGTGCCAGCAGCTTAGAGTACATTCAGTACTTC.